This TCR beta chain originates from a study of control samples from healthy donors and cancer patients. Assay used: immunoSEQ multiplex PCR; TCRdb lists only in-frame clones, some missing. In the table there are some 130,000 clones, roughly 90% of which are singletons. The CDR3 consists of 14 residues. The germline gives CDR1 SGHDT, CDR2 YYEEEE. J gave up 5 bases and V 2 bases, and 4 bases lay outside the gene matches. The receptor's source is a man aged 18 to 29 in good health. The sequenced sample consisted of blood. The chain employs TRBV5-6 and TRBJ1-1, with 9 bases matching TRBD1. The CDR3 is CASSFRQGDTEAFF. In DNA, the CDR3 is TGTGCCAGCAGCTTTCGACAGGGGGATACTGAAGCTTTCTTT.